Listed below are T cell receptor beta chains from one sample, sequenced in a study of blood T cell repertoires in COVID-19. Produced via immunoSEQ multiplex PCR; TCRdb's table is partial and in-frame only. The repertoire holds approximately 170,000 clones, with 88% as singletons. The sequenced material came from PBMCs or T cells enriched from blood (not recorded which). These receptors all stem from a woman aged 18-30 years who had recovered from COVID-19. The conserved cysteine and the conserved F or W are not part of the CDR3 here. Each record gives: V gene, CDR3 protein.

v_call: TRBV13; cdr3_aa: ASSFKREAVYEQY
v_call: TRBV28; cdr3_aa: ASSGPGQGNEKLF
v_call: TRBV19; cdr3_aa: ASSLQGRNEQF
v_call: TRBV14; cdr3_aa: ASSQVLGSAHEQY
v_call: TRBV28; cdr3_aa: ASSPGLTYEQY
v_call: TRBV30; cdr3_aa: AWNKRSAYEQY
v_call: TRBV4-1; cdr3_aa: ASSPLGQGSQETQY
v_call: TRBV5-5; cdr3_aa: ASSLACAAAGHRGAV
v_call: TRBV19; cdr3_aa: ASQDQGGANYGYT
v_call: TRBV5-1; cdr3_aa: ASRETGLVSADTQY
v_call: TRBV18; cdr3_aa: ASSPGRVNIRAEAF
v_call: TRBV5-4; cdr3_aa: ASSADRGAYGYT
v_call: TRBV7-6; cdr3_aa: ASSSTPPAGVYSYEQY
v_call: TRBV4-2; cdr3_aa: ASSQEVAGGQTDTQY
v_call: TRBV5-1; cdr3_aa: ASSPVRSTDTQY
v_call: TRBV3-1/TRBV3-2; cdr3_aa: ASSQVLKETQY
v_call: TRBV6-7; cdr3_aa: ASSYSSGQGAYEQY
v_call: TRBV2; cdr3_aa: ASSEQGGVRQPQH
v_call: TRBV5-6; cdr3_aa: ASSLRSGYREKLF
v_call: TRBV5-1; cdr3_aa: ASSLVRDSIYNEQF
v_call: TRBV13; cdr3_aa: ASSLEASGKGETQY
v_call: TRBV2; cdr3_aa: ASSDPRVGGDQPQH
v_call: TRBV2; cdr3_aa: ASKETGPNYGYT
v_call: TRBV27; cdr3_aa: ASSLFLTVNTEAF
v_call: TRBV19; cdr3_aa: ASTTKTSGDAYEQY
v_call: TRBV19; cdr3_aa: ASSIGQGGISAF
v_call: TRBV20-1; cdr3_aa: SADRGEGYT
v_call: TRBV19; cdr3_aa: ASSIAQVISNQPQH
v_call: TRBV7-9; cdr3_aa: ASSPQGGQGLLDYGYT
v_call: TRBV6-5; cdr3_aa: ASRRDRDLASGYT
v_call: TRBV7-6; cdr3_aa: ASSLAQAGGLASYEQY
v_call: TRBV2; cdr3_aa: ASTEGPTGNYGYT
v_call: TRBV27; cdr3_aa: ASSPLRSYNEQF
v_call: TRBV6-5; cdr3_aa: ASSFGGSTDTQY
v_call: TRBV28; cdr3_aa: ASTSRLSSHQPQH
v_call: TRBV10-3; cdr3_aa: AISTGQGEGLYGYT
v_call: TRBV4-3; cdr3_aa: ASSQGRGPRYEQF
v_call: TRBV27; cdr3_aa: ASSLLRRGGYEQY
v_call: TRBV7-2; cdr3_aa: ASSYGTGVNQPQH
v_call: TRBV28; cdr3_aa: ARQPWTSGGHGYEQY
v_call: TRBV4-1; cdr3_aa: ASSQAHGRGTTYEQY
v_call: TRBV7-2; cdr3_aa: ASSSPRKVRDIQY
v_call: TRBV7-2; cdr3_aa: ASSQGQGITEAF
v_call: TRBV27; cdr3_aa: ASSLYQGGSGYT
v_call: TRBV18; cdr3_aa: ASSRYRGRYTEAF
v_call: TRBV4-1; cdr3_aa: ASSHRTGQGLGTEAF
v_call: TRBV3-1/TRBV3-2; cdr3_aa: ASSQEAPGENTDTQY